Listed here are 2 T cell receptor beta chains from one sample, sequenced in a study of cytomegalovirus exposure and HLA in healthy donors (dated by TCRdb to 2017 to 2019). Library preparation used the immunoSEQ multiplex PCR assay. A mixture of 60 forward primers for TCR Vbeta segments and 13 reverse primers for TCR Jbeta segments was used in the multiplex PCR. As stored in TCRdb, this immuneACCESS dataset retains in-frame rearrangements with V and J assigned. A fraction of the clones does not appear; measured against another copy, unresolved V genes explain less than half of the discrepancy, and the remainder lacks a known reason. The sample includes more than 150,000 clones, with over 70% observed a single time. The ten largest clones capture roughly 1.4% of the sample. Sequencing input: PBMCs. These receptors all stem from a man younger than 35 in good health and CMV-seronegative.

This chain uses TRBV5-6 with TRBJ1-1; 11 bases are a match to TRBD1. The CDR3 has 15 residues. J was trimmed by 7 bases and V by 4 bases; bases with no gene match: 9. Germline CDR1 SGHDT, CDR2 YYEEEE. The CDR3 DNA is TGTGCCAGCAGCAAGTCGGGACAGGGGGGATTTGAAGCTTTCTTT. Amino acids: CASSKSGQGGFEAFF. The full variable domain, its missing parts supplied by reference TRBV5-6 and TRBJ1-1, is DAGVTQSPTHLIKTRGQQVTLRCSPKSGHDTVSWYQQALGQGPQFIFQYYEEEERQRGNFPDRFSGHQFPNYSSELNVNALLLGDSALYLCASSKSGQGGFEAFFGQGTRLTVV.

The chain employs TRBV14 and TRBJ2-2; 7 nucleotides align to TRBD1. The CDR3 spans 14 residues. Looked up from germline, CDR1 is SGHDN and CDR2 is FVKESK. V lost 6 bases to trimming and J lost 7 bases; unmatched junction nucleotides: 8. The CDR3 region is CASRRRGLNGELFF. The CDR3 nucleotides are TGTGCCAGCAGGCGCAGGGGGTTGAACGGGGAGCTGTTTTTT.